One sample yielded the 4 T cell receptor beta chains listed below, sequenced in a study of shared clonotypes between healthy human individuals. Measured with immunoSEQ multiplex PCR; TCRdb has only the in-frame clones, and not every one. The sample gives around 2.3 million clones, almost 96% of which show up once; around 0.13% is in the top ten. Material for sequencing was naive CD4+ T cells sorted from blood. Subset given: CD45RA+ positively selected. These receptors all stem from a man aged 18-30 years in good health.

The chain joins TRBV6-1 to TRBJ1-4, with a tentative D call TRBD1 (5 bases). The CDR3 is 15 residues long. Germline loops: CDR1 MNHNS, CDR2 SASEGT. Trimming took off 4 bases at V and 4 bases at J, with 13 bases between the two ends. The CDR3 DNA sequence: TGTGCCAGCAGTGTGGGGGATCGGGATAATGAAAAACTGTTTTTT. This sequence encodes CASSVGDRDNEKLFF.

J is TRBJ2-3 and V is TRBV11-2; a weak D match, TRBD2 (6 bases). The CDR3 length is 15 residues. Deletions cut 2 bases from V and 2 bases from J, with 11 bases between. Germline assignment: CDR1 SGHAT and CDR2 FQNNGV. This chain's CDR3 is CASSLTGLITDTQYF. Written as DNA, the CDR3 is TGTGCCAGCAGCTTAACGGGACTTATCACAGATACGCAGTATTTT.

V gene TRBV6-4 combines with J gene TRBJ1-1; D is unresolved. With 0 bases removed from V and 9 bases from J, the gap between germline ends came to 11 bases. The V gene's germline CDR1 is MRHNA and CDR2 SNTAGT. CDR3 length: 13 residues. The CDR3 coding sequence is TGTGCCAGCAGTGACTCGAATGGGAGAAAAGCTTTCTTT. This translates into CASSDSNGRKAFF.

The chain links TRBV7-9 to TRBJ2-3; D might be TRBD1 (6 bases). From germline, CDR1 is SEHNR and CDR2 FQNEAQ (reference sequence). V lost 3 bases, J lost 6 bases, and 16 bases lay in between. The CDR3 sequence is 15 residues long. CDR3 bases: TGTGCCAGCAGCTTCGGGACACTCTGGGCCGATACGCAGTATTTT. Translated, it gives CASSFGTLWADTQYF.